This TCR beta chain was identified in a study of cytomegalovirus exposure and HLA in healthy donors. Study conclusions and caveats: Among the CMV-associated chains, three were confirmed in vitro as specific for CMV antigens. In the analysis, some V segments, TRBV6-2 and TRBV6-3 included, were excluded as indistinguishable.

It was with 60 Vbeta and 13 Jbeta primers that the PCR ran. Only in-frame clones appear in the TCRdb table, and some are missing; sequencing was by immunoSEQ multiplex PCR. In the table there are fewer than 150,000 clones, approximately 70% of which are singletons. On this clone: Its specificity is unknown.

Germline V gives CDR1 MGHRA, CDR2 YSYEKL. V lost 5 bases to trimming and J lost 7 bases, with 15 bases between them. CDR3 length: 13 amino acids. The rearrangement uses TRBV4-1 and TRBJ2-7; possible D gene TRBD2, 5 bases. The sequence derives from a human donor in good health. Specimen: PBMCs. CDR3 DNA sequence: TGCGCCAGCAGCTCCCGACCCCCGGGGGAGCAGTACTTC. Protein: CASSSRPPGEQYF.